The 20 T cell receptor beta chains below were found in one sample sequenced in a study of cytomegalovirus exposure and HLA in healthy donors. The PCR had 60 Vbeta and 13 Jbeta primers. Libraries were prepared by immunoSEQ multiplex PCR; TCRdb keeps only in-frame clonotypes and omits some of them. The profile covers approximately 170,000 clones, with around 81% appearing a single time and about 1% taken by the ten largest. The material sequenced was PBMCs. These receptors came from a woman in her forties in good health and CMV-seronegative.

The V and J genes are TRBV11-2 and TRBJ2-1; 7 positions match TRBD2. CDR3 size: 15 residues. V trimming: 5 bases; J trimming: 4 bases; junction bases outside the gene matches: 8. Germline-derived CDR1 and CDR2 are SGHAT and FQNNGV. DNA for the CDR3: TGTGCCAGCAGCGCTACTAGCGAGGGTTACAATGAGCAGTTCTTC. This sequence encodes CASSATSEGYNEQFF.

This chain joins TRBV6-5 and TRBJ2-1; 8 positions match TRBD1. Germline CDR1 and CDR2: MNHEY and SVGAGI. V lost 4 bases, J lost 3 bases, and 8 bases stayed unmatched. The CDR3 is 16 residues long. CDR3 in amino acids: CASSSNTGGRYNEQFF. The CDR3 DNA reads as TGTGCCAGCAGTTCTAACACAGGGGGACGCTACAATGAGCAGTTCTTC.

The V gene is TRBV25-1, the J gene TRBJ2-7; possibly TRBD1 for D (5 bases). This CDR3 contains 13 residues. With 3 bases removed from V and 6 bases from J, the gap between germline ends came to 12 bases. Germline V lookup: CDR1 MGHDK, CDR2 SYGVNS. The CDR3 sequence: CASSDQGVSEQYF. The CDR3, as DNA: TGTGCCAGCAGTGATCAAGGGGTTAGCGAGCAGTACTTC.

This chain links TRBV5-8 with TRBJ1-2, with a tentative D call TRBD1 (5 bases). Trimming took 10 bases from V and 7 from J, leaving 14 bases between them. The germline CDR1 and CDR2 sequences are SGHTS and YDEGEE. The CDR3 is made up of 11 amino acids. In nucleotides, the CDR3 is TGTGCCGGAGCAGGGTTCGGTGGCTACACCTTC. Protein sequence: CAGAGFGGYTF. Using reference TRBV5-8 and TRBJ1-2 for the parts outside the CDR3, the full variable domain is EAGVTQSPTHLIKTRGQQATLRCSPISGHTSVYWYQQALGLGLQFLLWYDEGEERNRGNFPPRFSGRQFPNYSSELNVNALELEDSALYLCAGAGFGGYTFGSGTRLTVV.

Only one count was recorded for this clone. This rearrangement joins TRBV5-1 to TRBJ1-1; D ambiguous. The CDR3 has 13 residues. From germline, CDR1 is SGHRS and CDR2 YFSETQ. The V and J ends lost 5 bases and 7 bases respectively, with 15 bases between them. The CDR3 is CASRPTAEDEAFF. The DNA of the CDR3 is TGCGCCAGCAGACCGACTGCGGAGGATGAAGCTTTCTTT.

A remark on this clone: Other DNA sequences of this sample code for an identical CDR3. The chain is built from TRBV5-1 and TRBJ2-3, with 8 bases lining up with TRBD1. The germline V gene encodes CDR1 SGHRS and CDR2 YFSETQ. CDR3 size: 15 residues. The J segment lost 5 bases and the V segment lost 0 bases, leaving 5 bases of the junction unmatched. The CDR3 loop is CASSLAGQGVDTQYF. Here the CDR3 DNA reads TGCGCCAGCAGCTTGGCCGGACAGGGAGTAGATACGCAGTATTTT. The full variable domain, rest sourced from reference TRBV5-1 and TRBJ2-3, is KAGVTQTPRYLIKTRGQQVTLSCSPISGHRSVSWYQQTPGQGLQFLFEYFSETQRNKGNFPGRFSGRQFSNSRSEMNVSTLELGDSALYLCASSLAGQGVDTQYFGPGTRLTVL.

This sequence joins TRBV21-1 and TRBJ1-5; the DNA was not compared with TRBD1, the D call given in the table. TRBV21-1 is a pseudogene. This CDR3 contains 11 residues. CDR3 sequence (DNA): TGTGCCAGCAGGTACAGGGGCACTATTTCTTTT. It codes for CASRYRGTISF.

The CDR3 region is CASSRDRQETQYF. DNA for the CDR3: TGTGCCAGCAGCAGGGACAGACAAGAGACCCAGTACTTC. This chain connects TRBV5-8 to TRBJ2-5, with 7 bases lining up with TRBD1. Germline CDR1 SGHTS, CDR2 YDEGEE. The CDR3 runs 13 residues. J lost 2 bases, V lost 4 bases, and 2 bases had no gene match. The whole variable domain, remainder taken from reference TRBV5-8 and TRBJ2-5, is EAGVTQSPTHLIKTRGQQATLRCSPISGHTSVYWYQQALGLGLQFLLWYDEGEERNRGNFPPRFSGRQFPNYSSELNVNALELEDSALYLCASSRDRQETQYFGPGTRLLVL.

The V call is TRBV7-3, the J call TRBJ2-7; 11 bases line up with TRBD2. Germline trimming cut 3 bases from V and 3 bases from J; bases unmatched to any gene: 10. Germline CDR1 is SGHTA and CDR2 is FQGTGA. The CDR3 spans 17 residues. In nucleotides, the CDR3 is TGTGCCAGCAGCTTTTCTAGCGGGAGGTTATCCCTCTACGAGCAGTACTTC. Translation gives CASSFSSGRLSLYEQYF. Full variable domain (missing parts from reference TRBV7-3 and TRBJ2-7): GAGVSQTPSNKVTEKGKYVELRCDPISGHTALYWYRQSLGQGPEFLIYFQGTGAADDSGLPNDRFFAVRPEGSVSTLKIQRTERGDSAVYLCASSFSSGRLSLYEQYFGPGTRLTVT.

CDR3 nucleotide sequence: TGTGCCAGCAGCTCCCCGGGGCTAGCGGGATACGAGCAGTACTTC. Protein: CASSSPGLAGYEQYF. The chain employs TRBV7-8 and TRBJ2-7, with 9 bases aligning to TRBD2. There are 15 residues in the CDR3. Unmatched junction bases numbered 8, after V lost 4 bases and J lost 4 bases. CDR1 and CDR2 (germline): SGHVS, FQNEAQ.

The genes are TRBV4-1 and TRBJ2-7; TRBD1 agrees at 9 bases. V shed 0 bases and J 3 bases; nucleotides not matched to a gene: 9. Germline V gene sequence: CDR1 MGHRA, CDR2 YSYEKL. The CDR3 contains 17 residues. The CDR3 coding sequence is TGCGCCAGCAGCCAAGATCCGAACGGACAGGGGATCTACGAGCAGTACTTC. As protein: CASSQDPNGQGIYEQYF.

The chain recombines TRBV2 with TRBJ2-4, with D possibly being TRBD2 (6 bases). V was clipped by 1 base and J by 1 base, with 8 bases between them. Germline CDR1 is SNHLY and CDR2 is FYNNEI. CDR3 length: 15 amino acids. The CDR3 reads CASSEDGGAKNIQYF. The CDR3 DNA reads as TGTGCCAGCAGTGAAGATGGGGGGGCCAAAAACATTCAGTACTTC.

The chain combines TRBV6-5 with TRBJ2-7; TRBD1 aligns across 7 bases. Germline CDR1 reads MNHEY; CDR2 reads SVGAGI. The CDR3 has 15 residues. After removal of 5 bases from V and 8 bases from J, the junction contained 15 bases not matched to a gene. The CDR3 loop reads CASSPTRGQSPKQYF. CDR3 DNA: TGTGCCAGCAGTCCCACGAGGGGACAGTCCCCGAAGCAGTACTTC.

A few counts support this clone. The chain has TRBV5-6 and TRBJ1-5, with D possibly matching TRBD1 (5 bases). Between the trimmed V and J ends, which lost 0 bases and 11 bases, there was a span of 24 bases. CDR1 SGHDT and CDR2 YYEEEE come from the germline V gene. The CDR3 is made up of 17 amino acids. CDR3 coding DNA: TGTGCCAGCAGCTTGGGACGGGGGATATCGGCAATCACGGCCCAGCATTTT. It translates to CASSLGRGISAITAQHF.

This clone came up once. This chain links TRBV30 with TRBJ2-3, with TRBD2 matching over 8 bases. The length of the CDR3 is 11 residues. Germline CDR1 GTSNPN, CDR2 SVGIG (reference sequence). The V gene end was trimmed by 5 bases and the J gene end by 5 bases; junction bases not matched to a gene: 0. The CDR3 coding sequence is TGTGCCTGGGCGGGAGGAGATACGCAGTATTTT. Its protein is CAWAGGDTQYF.

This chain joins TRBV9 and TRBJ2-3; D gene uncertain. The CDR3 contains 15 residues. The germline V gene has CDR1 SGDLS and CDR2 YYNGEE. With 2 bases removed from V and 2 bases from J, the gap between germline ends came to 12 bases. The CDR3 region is CASSVDSPITDTQYF. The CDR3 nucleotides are TGTGCCAGCAGCGTCGACTCGCCCATCACAGATACGCAGTATTTT.

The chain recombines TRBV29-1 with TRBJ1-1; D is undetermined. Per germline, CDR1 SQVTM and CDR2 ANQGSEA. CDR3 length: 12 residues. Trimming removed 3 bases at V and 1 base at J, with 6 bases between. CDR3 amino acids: CSVDRGNTEAFF. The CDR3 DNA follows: TGCAGCGTTGATCGGGGGAACACTGAAGCTTTCTTT.

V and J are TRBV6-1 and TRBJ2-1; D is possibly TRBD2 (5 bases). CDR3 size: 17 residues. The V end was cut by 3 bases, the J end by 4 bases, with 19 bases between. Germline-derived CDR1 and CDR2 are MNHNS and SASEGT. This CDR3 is CASSDLIGSGPYNEQFF. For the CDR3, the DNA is TGTGCCAGCAGTGATTTGATAGGGAGTGGGCCTTACAATGAGCAGTTCTTC.

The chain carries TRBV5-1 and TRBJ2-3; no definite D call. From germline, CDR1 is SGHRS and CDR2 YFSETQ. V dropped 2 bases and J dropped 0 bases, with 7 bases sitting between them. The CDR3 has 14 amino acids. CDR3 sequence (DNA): TGCGCCAGCAGCTTCGGGTCTAGCACAGATACGCAGTATTTT. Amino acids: CASSFGSSTDTQYF.

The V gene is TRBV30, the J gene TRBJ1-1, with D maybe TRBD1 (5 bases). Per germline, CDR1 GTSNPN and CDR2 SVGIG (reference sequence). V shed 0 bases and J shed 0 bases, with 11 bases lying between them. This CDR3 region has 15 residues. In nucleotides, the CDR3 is TGTGCCTGGAGTGTAGGTCCCAGGGTGAACACTGAAGCTTTCTTT. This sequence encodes CAWSVGPRVNTEAFF.